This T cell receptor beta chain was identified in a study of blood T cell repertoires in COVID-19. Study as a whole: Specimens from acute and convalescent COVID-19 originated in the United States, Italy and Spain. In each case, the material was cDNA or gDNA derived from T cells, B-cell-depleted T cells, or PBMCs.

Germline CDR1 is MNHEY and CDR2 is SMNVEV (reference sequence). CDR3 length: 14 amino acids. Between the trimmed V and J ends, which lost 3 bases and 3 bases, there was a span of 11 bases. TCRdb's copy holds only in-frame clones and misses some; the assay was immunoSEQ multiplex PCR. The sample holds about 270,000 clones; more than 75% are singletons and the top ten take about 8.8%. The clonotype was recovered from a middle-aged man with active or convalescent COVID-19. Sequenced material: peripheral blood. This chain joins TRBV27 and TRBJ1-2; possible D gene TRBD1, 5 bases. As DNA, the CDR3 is TGTGCCAGCAGTTTCCGGGGGGAGGACTATGGCTACACCTTC. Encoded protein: CASSFRGEDYGYTF.